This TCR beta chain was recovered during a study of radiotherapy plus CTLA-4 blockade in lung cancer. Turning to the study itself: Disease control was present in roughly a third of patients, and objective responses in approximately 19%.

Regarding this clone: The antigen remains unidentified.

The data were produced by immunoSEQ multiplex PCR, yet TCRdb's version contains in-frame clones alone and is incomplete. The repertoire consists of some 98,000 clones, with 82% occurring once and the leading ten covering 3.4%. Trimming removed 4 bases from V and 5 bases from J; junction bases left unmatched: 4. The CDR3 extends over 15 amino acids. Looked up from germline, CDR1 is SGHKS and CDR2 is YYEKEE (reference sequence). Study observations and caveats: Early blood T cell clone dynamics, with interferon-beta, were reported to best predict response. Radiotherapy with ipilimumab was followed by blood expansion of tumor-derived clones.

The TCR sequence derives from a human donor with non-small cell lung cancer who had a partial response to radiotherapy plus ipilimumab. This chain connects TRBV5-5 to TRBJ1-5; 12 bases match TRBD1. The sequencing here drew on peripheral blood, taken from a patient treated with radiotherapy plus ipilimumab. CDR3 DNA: TGTGCCAGCAGCCAGGGGACAGGGGGCGATCAGCCCCAGCATTTT. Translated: CASSQGTGGDQPQHF. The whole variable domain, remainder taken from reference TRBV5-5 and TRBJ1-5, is DAGVTQSPTHLIKTRGQQVTLRCSPISGHKSVSWYQQVLGQGPQFIFQYYEKEERGRGNFPDRFSARQFPNYSSELNVNALLLGDSALYLCASSQGTGGDQPQHFGDGTRLSIL.